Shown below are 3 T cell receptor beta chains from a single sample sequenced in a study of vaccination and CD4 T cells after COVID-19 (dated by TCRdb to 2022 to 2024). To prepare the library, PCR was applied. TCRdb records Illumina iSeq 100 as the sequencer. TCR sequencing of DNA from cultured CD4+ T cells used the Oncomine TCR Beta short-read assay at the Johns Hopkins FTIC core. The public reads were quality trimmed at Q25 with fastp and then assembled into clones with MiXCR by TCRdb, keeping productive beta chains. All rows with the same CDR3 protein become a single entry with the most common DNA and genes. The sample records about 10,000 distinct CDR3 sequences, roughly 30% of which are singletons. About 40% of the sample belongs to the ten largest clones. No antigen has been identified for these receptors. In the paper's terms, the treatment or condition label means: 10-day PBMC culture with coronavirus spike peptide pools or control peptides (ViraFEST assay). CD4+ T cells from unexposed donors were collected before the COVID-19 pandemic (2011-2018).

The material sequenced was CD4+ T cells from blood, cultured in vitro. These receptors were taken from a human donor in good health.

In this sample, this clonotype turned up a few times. CDR3: CASSTGTWVDTQYF. DNA for the CDR3: TGTGCCAGTAGCACCGGGACTTGGGTAGATACGCAGTATTTT. The chain combines TRBV19 with TRBJ2-3, with D tentatively TRBD2 (6 bases). V was pared by 6 bases and J by 5 bases, with 15 bases between. CDR3 length equals 14 residues. Per germline, CDR1 LNHDA and CDR2 SQIVND (reference sequence).

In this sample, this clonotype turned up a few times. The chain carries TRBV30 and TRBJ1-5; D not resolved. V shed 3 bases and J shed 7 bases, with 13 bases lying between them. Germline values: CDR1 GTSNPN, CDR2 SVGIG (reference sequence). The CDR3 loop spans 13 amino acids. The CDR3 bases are TGTGCCTGGAGCCCCACCGGGTCCCAGCCCCAGCATTTT. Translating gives CAWSPTGSQPQHF.

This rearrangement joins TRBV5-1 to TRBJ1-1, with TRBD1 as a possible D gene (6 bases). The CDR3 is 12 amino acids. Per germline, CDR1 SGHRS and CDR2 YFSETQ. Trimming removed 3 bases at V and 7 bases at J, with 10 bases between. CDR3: CASSSQGIEAFF. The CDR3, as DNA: TGCGCCAGCAGCTCACAGGGAATTGAAGCTTTCTTT.